This TCR beta chain stems from a study of cytomegalovirus exposure and HLA in healthy donors. Germline CDR1 reads MDHEN; CDR2 reads SYDVKM. This CDR3 has 18 amino acids. V lost 4 bases and J lost 2; bases outside the gene matches: 11. The PCR employed 60 Vbeta primers together with 13 Jbeta primers. Assay: immunoSEQ multiplex PCR; the TCRdb copy retains only in-frame clones and omits some. This sample carries about 190,000 clones, around 83% of them seen once, and the ten largest clones take about 10%. The genes are TRBV28 and TRBJ2-3; TRBD1 agrees at 11 bases. Material: PBMCs. This receptor was obtained from a woman aged 50 to 60 in good health and CMV-seropositive. In DNA form, the CDR3 reads TGTGCCAGCAGTTGGGGCCTCAGGACAGGGGGCACCACAGATACGCAGTATTTT. Protein product: CASSWGLRTGGTTDTQYF.